The source of this T cell receptor beta chain is a study of T cell clonotyping in hematopoietic cell transplantation. The CDR3 loop spans 15 amino acids. Germline V gene sequence: CDR1 GTSNPN, CDR2 SVGIG (reference sequence). Trimming removed 2 bases from V and 4 bases from J; junction bases left unmatched: 6. TCRdb keeps only in-frame clones here, not all; method: immunoSEQ multiplex PCR. The data show about 41,000 clones, around 84% seen once. Time point reported: recipient sample about 28 days before transplant, after cytoreduction. Specimen: peripheral blood mononuclear cells, collected before stem cell transplant. This TCR derives from a man aged 55 to 70 with acute myeloid leukemia. Some clones in this sample may be carry-over from other donors' samples. The chain carries TRBV30 and TRBJ2-1, with 9 nucleotides matching TRBD1. The CDR3 spells CAWSTTGGSYNEQFF. Written as DNA, the CDR3 is TGTGCCTGGAGTACCACAGGGGGCAGTTACAATGAGCAGTTCTTC.